This T cell receptor beta chain was identified during a study of blood T cell repertoires in COVID-19. The wider study: Sites across the United States, Italy and Spain contributed samples from acute and convalescent COVID-19. From T cells, B-cell-depleted T cells, or PBMCs came the material, which was cDNA or gDNA.

V lost 1 base to trimming and J lost 5 bases, with 8 bases between them. Germline loops: CDR1 SGHVS, CDR2 FNYEAQ. The length of the CDR3 is 13 residues. Original processing methods: By means of reference gene primer amplification, nucleated cell counts were estimated. Profiled with immunoSEQ multiplex PCR; TCRdb holds only in-frame clones, not every one. The DNA was the basis for D and trimming; V, J and clone size are from that table. Here the sample spans a few hundred thousand clones, 85% to 90% being singletons. The sequence derives from a woman aged 40 to 50 who had recovered from COVID-19. The sample was peripheral blood. V is TRBV7-6 and J is TRBJ1-1; D unclear. The CDR3 DNA is TGTGCCAGCAGCTTAGGGTCGGGAACTGAAGCTTTCTTT. Encoded protein: CASSLGSGTEAFF.